What follows describes a single T cell receptor beta chain. The clone's antigen remains unknown. No much larger clone is present one base from it, and per-base qualities are unavailable. The source of the sample is a study of blood T cell repertoires in COVID-19 (dated by TCRdb to the early 2020s). Some background on the complete study: The collaborator samples originated in the United States, Italy and Spain and spanned the acute and convalescent phases of COVID-19. Where available, HLA class I and class II types were taken from metadata supplied by the sample provider and were not determined by assay-based typing. The repertoires were released in a freely available public database intended as a resource for research on the immune response to SARS-CoV-2. Deeply sampled blood TCRbeta repertoires from subjects exposed to, actively infected with, or recovered from COVID-19 were included in the dataset. The prospective study material was composed of cDNA or gDNA derived from T cells, B-cell-depleted T cells, or PBMCs. Sample metadata almost always included a de-identified subject ID, COVID-19 status, age in years and sex. The samples were drawn from the first 160 participants of the ongoing ImmuneRACE study and from over a thousand subjects provided by 6 global collaborators. The paper's findings and limits, for the study overall: Clinical and demographic metadata were provided uncurated, with the amount varying by source and participant.

Collaborating institutions collected whole blood in K2EDTA tubes following their own protocols. For TCRbeta analysis, collaborators shipped samples in one of three forms: frozen whole blood, isolated PBMCs, or DNA extracted from either of those sample types. TCRbeta CDR3 regions were amplified from genomic DNA by means of the immunoSEQ Assay, a bias-controlled multiplex PCR. The study's own analysis went as follows. The number of nucleated cells in each sample was estimated from the amplification of reference gene primers within the assay. Sequence reads were collapsed and filtered to measure the absolute abundance of every unique TCRbeta CDR3 rearrangement. Productive Simpson clonality was computed per sample as the square root of Simpson's diversity index over productive rearrangements. Here the immuneACCESS table is served through TCRdb, limited to in-frame sequences with V and J called. Missing clones are a known gap in these copies; in checked studies unresolved V genes cover under half, and the rest lacks a known reason. The DNA gave D and trimming, while V, J and clone size come from that table. The sample table lists about 100,000 clones, roughly 82% of them with a count of one. Roughly 4.1% of the sample comes from the top ten.

Material: peripheral blood. The sequence came from a human donor in a cohort sampled during active COVID-19.

The CDR3 loop reads CASSPLAGGQETQYF. The DNA is as follows: TGTGCCAGCAGTCCTCTAGCGGGGGGTCAAGAGACCCAGTACTTC. Recombination connected TRBV6-5 to TRBJ2-5; TRBD2 lines up with 11 middle nucleotides. The CDR3 holds 15 amino acids from the cysteine to the phenylalanine. This entry keeps only the CDR3 DNA: 45 bases, framed from base 1. Trimming leaves V shorter by 5 bases and J shorter by 2 bases, with the junction holding 4 bases beyond the gene matches. CDR1 and CDR2, per the germline V gene, are MNHEY and SVGAGI.